This T cell receptor (beta chain) was observed in a study of T-cell memory formation after mild COVID-19. Broader study findings: Chiefly within CM and EM were the contracting CD4+ clones; CD8+ ones were within EMRA.

TCRdb reprocessed the 5' RACE reads with MiXCR, giving one entry per CDR3 protein. The repertoire holds about 40,000 distinct CDR3 sequences, with over 10% as singletons. By share, this clonotype counts as medium-sized (0.01 to 0.1%). Its antigen is not known. The sequenced material came from PBMCs or a T cell subset sorted from them (not recorded which). The receptor was derived from a man aged 18 to 35 who had mild COVID-19 (a few samples of this study predate the infection). Cell type and time point are not known.

The CDR3 sequence: CASSQVSGTGANVLTF. The CDR3 nucleotides are TGCGCCAGCAGCCAGGTGTCCGGGACTGGGGCCAACGTCCTGACTTTC. This chain connects TRBV4-3 to TRBJ2-6, with a weak D call TRBD2 (5 bases). Germline CDR1 is LGHNA and CDR2 is YSLEER. CDR3 length: 16 amino acids. Trimming took 3 bases from V and 2 from J, leaving 11 bases between them.